These 28 T cell receptor beta chains share one sample of origin, sequenced in a study of blood T cell repertoires in COVID-19. The assay was immunoSEQ multiplex PCR, and TCRdb's table has in-frame clones only and misses some. The data show roughly 100,000 clones, with roughly 85% seen just once and 15% held by the top ten. Sequencing used peripheral blood. All receptors come from a woman of 80 years or more with acute or convalescent COVID-19.

On this clone itself: One end of the junction is discordant with germline, which a read error may explain. Distinct nucleotide sequences in the sample also encode this CDR3. This chain's CDR3 is CASSLEARSNEQFF. Written as DNA, the CDR3 is TGCGCCAGTAGCTTGGAGGCTAGATCCAATGAGCAGTTCTTC. The chain joins TRBV5-1 to TRBJ2-1; perhaps TRBD2 as D (5 bases). Germline values: CDR1 SGHRS, CDR2 YFSETQ. The CDR3 is made up of 14 amino acids.

The chain has TRBV5-1 and TRBJ2-1; D gene ambiguous. The germline CDR1 and CDR2 sequences are SGHRS and YFSETQ. V was pared by 1 base and J by 8 bases, with 7 bases between. The CDR3 totals 12 residues. The CDR3 loop is CASSLRADEQFF. CDR3 nucleotide sequence: TGCGCCAGCAGCTTGAGAGCCGATGAGCAGTTCTTC.

This chain connects TRBV7-2 to TRBJ1-2; TRBD1 aligns across 9 bases. The CDR3 has 14 amino acids. CDR1 and CDR2 (germline): SGHTA, FQGNSA. The V gene end was trimmed by 6 bases and the J gene end by 5 bases; junction bases not matched to a gene: 7. CDR3 sequence: CASSSQGAHYGYTF. DNA of the CDR3: TGTGCCAGCAGTTCACAGGGGGCGCATTATGGCTACACCTTC.

This clone came up a few times. The chain recombines TRBV7-9 with TRBJ2-1; 14 bases map to TRBD2. The CDR3 spans 16 residues. CDR1 is SEHNR and CDR2 is FQNEAQ in the germline V gene (reference sequence). The V segment lost 3 bases and the J segment 10 bases; nucleotides outside the gene matches: 8. CDR3 region: CASSFPGLAGVEEQFF. Written as DNA, the CDR3 is TGTGCCAGCAGCTTTCCGGGACTAGCGGGAGTGGAAGAGCAGTTCTTC.

This clone was found a few times. The chain has TRBV5-1 and TRBJ1-6; D unclear. Germline loops: CDR1 SGHRS, CDR2 YFSETQ. V lost 0 bases and J lost 0, with 4 bases in between. CDR3 size: 15 residues. The CDR3 DNA follows: TGCGCCAGCAGCTTGGGTAGCTCCTATAATTCACCCCTCCACTTT. It specifies CASSLGSSYNSPLHF.

The rearrangement links TRBV6-5 to TRBJ1-4; D is undetermined. V was pared by 6 bases and J by 5 bases, with 7 bases between. CDR3 length: 12 residues. Germline assignment: CDR1 MNHEY and CDR2 SVGAGI. CDR3 nucleotides: TGTGCCAGCAGGCGTTTCAATGAAAAACTGTTTTTT. This translates into CASRRFNEKLFF.

V and J are TRBV5-1 and TRBJ2-1; 9 bases fit TRBD2. The CDR3 runs 15 residues. The V segment lost 0 bases and the J segment 6 bases; nucleotides outside the gene matches: 4. Germline assignment: CDR1 SGHRS and CDR2 YFSETQ. In DNA form, the CDR3 reads TGCGCCAGCAGCTTGGGTGCTAGCGGGACCAATGAGCAGTTCTTC. It translates to CASSLGASGTNEQFF.

The genes are TRBV2 and TRBJ2-1; the match to TRBD1 covers 7 bases. This CDR3 spans 15 amino acids. V shed 2 bases and J 4 bases; nucleotides not matched to a gene: 5. The germline CDR1 and CDR2 sequences are SNHLY and FYNNEI. CDR3 protein: CASSELGTEYNEQFF. CDR3 nucleotide sequence: TGTGCCAGCAGTGAACTAGGGACAGAATACAATGAGCAGTTCTTC.

The chain uses TRBV7-8 and TRBJ2-2; 7 bases map to TRBD1. The germline V gene has CDR1 SGHVS and CDR2 FQNEAQ. This CDR3 comprises 14 residues. The V segment lost 9 bases and the J segment 1 base; nucleotides outside the gene matches: 5. CDR3 sequence: CASNTGVNTGELFF. In DNA form, the CDR3 reads TGTGCCAGTAACACAGGGGTGAACACCGGGGAGCTGTTTTTT.

J is TRBJ2-4 and V is TRBV15; 15 nucleotides line up with TRBD2. In germline, CDR1 is LNHNV, CDR2 YYDKDF (reference sequence). This CDR3 is 17 amino acids long. Trimming removed 1 base from V and 5 bases from J; junction bases left unmatched: 3. The CDR3 spells CATSRARTSGRENIQYF. In DNA, the CDR3 is TGTGCCACCAGCAGAGCTCGGACTAGCGGGAGGGAAAACATTCAGTACTTC.

The J gene is TRBJ2-2, the V gene TRBV6-7; 8 positions agree with TRBD1. TRBV6-7 is an open reading frame, and its role is uncertain. The J segment lost 7 bases and the V segment lost 7 bases, leaving 11 bases of the junction unmatched. The CDR3 runs 15 residues. CDR3 DNA sequence: TGTGCCAGCAAGAGAGACAGGGGTTATAACGGGGAGCTGTTTTTT. Translating gives CASKRDRGYNGELFF.

The V and J genes are TRBV19 and TRBJ2-1; 7 bases are shared with TRBD1. The V gene end was trimmed by 1 base and the J gene end by 6 bases; junction bases not matched to a gene: 9. Germline V gives CDR1 LNHDA, CDR2 SQIVND (reference sequence). CDR3 size: 16 residues. The CDR3, as DNA: TGTGCCAGTAGTATAGTCCGTGGGGACAGCGGCAATGAGCAGTTCTTC. Amino acid sequence: CASSIVRGDSGNEQFF.

This chain links TRBV29-1 with TRBJ1-2; 8 nucleotides match TRBD1. Germline values: CDR1 SQVTM, CDR2 ANQGSEA. Unmatched junction bases numbered 7, after V lost 5 bases and J lost 8 bases. The CDR3 length is 12 residues. The CDR3 protein is CSVPQGAYGYTF. CDR3 coding DNA: TGCAGCGTTCCCCAGGGGGCCTACGGCTACACCTTC. Full variable domain (missing parts from reference TRBV29-1 and TRBJ1-2): SAVISQKPSRDICQRGTSLTIQCQVDSQVTMMFWYRQQPGQSLTLIATANQGSEATYESGFVIDKFPISRPNLTFSTLTVSNMSPEDSSIYLCSVPQGAYGYTFGSGTRLTVV.

As concerns this clone: The junction differs from germline at one of its ends, possibly a read error. The chain joins TRBV6-5 to TRBJ2-3; a weak D match, TRBD2 (5 bases). The CDR3 sequence is 14 residues long. Germline-derived CDR1 and CDR2 are MNHEY and SVGAGI. Here the CDR3 DNA reads TGTGTCAGCAGTTACACCAAGCGGACAGATACGCAGTATTTT. Its protein product is CVSSYTKRTDTQYF.

The rearrangement links TRBV12-3 or TRBV12-4 to TRBJ1-1; weak D call: TRBD1 (6 bases). Trimming took off 5 bases at V and 11 bases at J, with 12 bases between the two ends. CDR3 size: 11 residues. In DNA form, the CDR3 reads TGTGCCAGCAGTATGCGGACAGAGGCTTTCTTT. This codes for CASSMRTEAFF.

This chain links TRBV7-9 with TRBJ2-1; 7 bases line up with TRBD2. The CDR3 contains 15 residues. The ends lost 4 bases at V and 7 bases at J; junction bases unmatched: 10. Germline CDR1 and CDR2: SEHNR and FQNEAQ (reference sequence). The DNA for the CDR3 is TGTGCCAGCAGCTCATCTAGCGGCCCAACAAATGAGCAGTTCTTC. Amino acids: CASSSSSGPTNEQFF.

This clone was observed a few times. The chain links TRBV27 to TRBJ2-7, with no clear D. This CDR3 spans 12 amino acids. Trimming left V 6 bases short and J 4 bases short, with 10 bases between. Germline V gene data show CDR1 as MNHEY and CDR2 as SMNVEV (reference sequence). The CDR3 DNA follows: TGTGCCAGCAGCTTTAATCTTTACGAGCAGTACTTC. It codes for CASSFNLYEQYF.

The rearrangement joins TRBV11-2 to TRBJ1-3; D uncertain. The ends were cut back, 3 bases at V and 1 base at J, with 4 bases in the middle. The CDR3 runs to 13 residues. The V gene's germline CDR1 is SGHAT and CDR2 FQNNGV. CDR3 nucleotide sequence: TGTGCCAGCAGCTTCCAGTCTGGAAACACCATATATTTT. Its protein is CASSFQSGNTIYF.

CDR3 region: CASRGTGKNEQFF. The CDR3 DNA sequence: TGTGCCAGCAGGGGGACAGGAAAGAATGAGCAGTTCTTC. V usage is TRBV27 and J usage is TRBJ2-1; TRBD1 matches 8 bases. V dropped 6 bases and J dropped 7; count of bases not matched to a gene: 5. The CDR3 has 13 residues. CDR1 and CDR2 (germline): MNHEY, SMNVEV (reference sequence).

CDR3 protein: CASFRDRVGEQYF. The CDR3 DNA reads as TGTGCCAGCTTCCGGGACAGGGTCGGGGAGCAGTACTTC. V usage is TRBV28 and J usage is TRBJ2-7, with 9 nucleotides matching TRBD1. The V segment lost 8 bases and the J segment 7 bases; nucleotides outside the gene matches: 9. CDR3 length: 13 residues. CDR1 MDHEN and CDR2 SYDVKM come from the germline V gene.

This rearrangement joins TRBV7-2 to TRBJ2-1; no reliable D call. The CDR3 loop spans 14 amino acids. Trimming removed 2 bases at V and 5 bases at J, with 10 bases between. Germline V gene sequence: CDR1 SGHTA, CDR2 FQGNSA. This CDR3 reads CASSLRQFDNEQFF. In DNA form, the CDR3 reads TGTGCCAGCAGCTTACGACAATTCGACAATGAGCAGTTCTTC.

This clone turned up a few times. CDR3 residues: CASSQGQSSSYNEQFF. The CDR3 bases are TGTGCCAGCAGCCAGGGACAGAGCAGTTCCTACAATGAGCAGTTCTTC. The genes are TRBV3-1 (or the pseudogene TRBV3-2) and TRBJ2-1; 7 nucleotides match TRBD1. Germline-derived CDR1 and CDR2 are LGHDT and YNNKEL (reference sequence). The CDR3 length is 16 residues. J was trimmed by 1 base and V by 3 bases; bases with no gene match: 6.

The chain combines TRBV6-5 with TRBJ2-1, with TRBD1 as a possible D gene (6 bases). The CDR3 sequence is 12 residues long. V shed 10 bases and J shed 7 bases, with 14 bases lying between them. Germline-derived CDR1 and CDR2 are MNHEY and SVGAGI. The chain's CDR3 is CATENRVNEQFF. Here the CDR3 DNA reads TGTGCCACCGAAAACAGGGTGAATGAGCAGTTCTTC.

The chain is built from TRBV19 and TRBJ2-1; a weak D match, TRBD1 (5 bases). The germline CDR1 and CDR2 sequences are LNHDA and SQIVND (reference sequence). Trimming cost V 5 bases and J 3 bases, with 8 bases left between them. The CDR3 consists of 13 residues. CDR3 protein: CASSGARYNEQFF. As DNA, the CDR3 is TGTGCCAGTAGTGGGGCTCGCTACAATGAGCAGTTCTTC.

This clone was detected a few times. This chain joins TRBV24-1 and TRBJ1-2; a possible D gene is TRBD1 (6 bases). This CDR3 has 13 residues. V lost 2 bases and J lost 6, with 9 bases in between. Per the germline V gene, CDR1 is KGHDR and CDR2 is SFDVKD. The CDR3 protein is CATSDSNRDGYTF. CDR3 DNA: TGTGCCACCAGTGATTCCAACAGGGATGGCTACACCTTC.

The chain is built from TRBV3-1 (or the pseudogene TRBV3-2) and TRBJ2-7; TRBD2 matches 11 bases. V was pared by 6 bases and J by 4 bases, with 5 bases of the junction left unmatched. The germline V gene encodes CDR1 LGHDT and CDR2 YNNKEL (reference sequence). This CDR3 has 14 residues. CDR3 region: CASRPTSGSYEQYF. CDR3 bases: TGTGCCAGCAGACCCACTAGCGGGAGTTACGAGCAGTACTTC.

The chain links TRBV25-1 to TRBJ1-5; 7 bases line up with TRBD1. The CDR3 is made up of 12 amino acids. V lost 6 bases to trimming and J lost 4 bases; unmatched junction nucleotides: 0. Germline CDR1 and CDR2: MGHDK and SYGVNS. CDR3 amino acids: CASSRGNQPQHF. The CDR3 DNA reads as TGTGCCAGCAGCAGGGGGAATCAGCCCCAGCATTTT.

This clone came up a few times. The J gene is TRBJ1-5, the V gene TRBV7-9, with 9 bases identical to TRBD1. V was clipped by 5 bases and J by 2 bases; unmatched bases: 10. Germline loops: CDR1 SEHNR, CDR2 FQNEAQ (reference sequence). The CDR3 length is 17 residues. CDR3 sequence reads: CASSPSDRGRGNQPQHF. The DNA for the CDR3 is TGTGCCAGCAGCCCCTCGGACAGGGGACGTGGCAATCAGCCCCAGCATTTT.